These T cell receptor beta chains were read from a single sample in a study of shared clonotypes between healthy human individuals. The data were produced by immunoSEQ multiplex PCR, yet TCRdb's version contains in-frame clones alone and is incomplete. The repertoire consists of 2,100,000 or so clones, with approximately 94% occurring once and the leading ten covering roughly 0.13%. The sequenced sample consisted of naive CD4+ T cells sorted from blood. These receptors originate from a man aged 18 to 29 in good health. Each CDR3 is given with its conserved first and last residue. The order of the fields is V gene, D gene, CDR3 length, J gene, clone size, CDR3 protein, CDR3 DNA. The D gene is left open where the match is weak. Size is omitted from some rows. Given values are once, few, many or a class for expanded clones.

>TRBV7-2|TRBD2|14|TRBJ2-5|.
CASILSGSGETQYF
TGTGCCAGCATTCTTAGCGGGAGTGGAGAGACCCAGTACTTC
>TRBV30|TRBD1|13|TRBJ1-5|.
CAWRGDRDQPQHF
TGTGCCTGGAGGGGGGACAGGGATCAGCCCCAGCATTTT
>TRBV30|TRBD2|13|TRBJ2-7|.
CAWNIAGGYEQYF
TGTGCCTGGAACATAGCGGGAGGGTACGAGCAGTACTTC
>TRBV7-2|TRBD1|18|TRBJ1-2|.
CASSLAAQTGGKAYGYTF
TGTGCCAGCAGCTTAGCCGCTCAAACAGGGGGCAAGGCCTATGGCTACACCTTC
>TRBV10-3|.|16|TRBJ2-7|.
CAISESIRVQAGEQYF
TGTGCCATCAGTGAGTCGATACGAGTCCAAGCAGGGGAGCAGTACTTC
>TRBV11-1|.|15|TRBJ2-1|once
CASSFLASRYNEQFF
TGTGCCAGCAGCTTCTTAGCCTCCCGCTACAATGAGCAGTTCTTC
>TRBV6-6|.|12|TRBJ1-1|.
CASSYHGSEAFF
TGTGCCAGCAGTTATCACGGGAGTGAAGCTTTCTTT
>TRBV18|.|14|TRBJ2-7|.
CASSPGQVPYEQYF
TGTGCCAGCTCACCGGGTCAGGTCCCCTACGAGCAGTACTTC
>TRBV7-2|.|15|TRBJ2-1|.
CASSPPNSESNEQFF
TGTGCCAGCAGCCCCCCGAACTCCGAGAGCAATGAGCAGTTCTTC
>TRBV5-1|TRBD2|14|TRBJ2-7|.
CASSWASGAYEQYF
TGCGCCAGCAGCTGGGCTAGCGGAGCCTACGAGCAGTACTTC
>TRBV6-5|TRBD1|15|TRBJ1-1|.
CASSITDRVDTEAFF
TGTGCCAGCAGTATAACCGACAGGGTGGACACTGAAGCTTTCTTT
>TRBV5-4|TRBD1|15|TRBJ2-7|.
CASSSLGQGVNEQYF
TGTGCCAGCAGCTCCCTAGGACAGGGGGTCAACGAGCAGTACTTC
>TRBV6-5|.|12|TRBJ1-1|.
CATSGGWTEAFF
TGTGCCACAAGCGGGGGATGGACTGAAGCTTTCTTT
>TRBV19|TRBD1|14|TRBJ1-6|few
CASRKGQGISPLHF
TGTGCCAGTAGAAAGGGACAGGGAATCTCACCCCTCCACTTT
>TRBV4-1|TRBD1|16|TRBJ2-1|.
CASSPGTGGFWYEQFF
TGCGCCAGCAGCCCAGGAACAGGGGGGTTTTGGTATGAGCAGTTCTTC
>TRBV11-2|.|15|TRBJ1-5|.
CASSHDGSNNQPQHF
TGTGCCAGCAGTCACGACGGGTCCAACAATCAGCCCCAGCATTTT
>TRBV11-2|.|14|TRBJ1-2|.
CASSSTGTPYGYTF
TGTGCCAGCAGCTCTACAGGGACCCCCTATGGCTACACCTTC
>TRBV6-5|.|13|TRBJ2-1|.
CASSYFLGAEQFF
TGTGCCAGCAGTTACTTTCTAGGGGCTGAGCAGTTCTTC
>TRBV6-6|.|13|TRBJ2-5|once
CASSPGTQRAQYF
TGTGCCAGCAGCCCCGGGACGCAGAGGGCCCAGTACTTC
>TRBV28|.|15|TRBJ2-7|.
CASRPQTPGSYEQYF
TGTGCCAGCAGACCCCAGACACCCGGCTCCTACGAGCAGTACTTC
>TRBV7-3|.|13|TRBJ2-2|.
CASSFRDYGELFF
TGTGCCAGCAGCTTCCGGGATTACGGGGAGCTGTTTTTT
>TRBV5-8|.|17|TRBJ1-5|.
CASSFAYGRASNQPQHF
TGTGCCAGCAGCTTCGCGTACGGGAGGGCTAGCAATCAGCCCCAGCATTTT
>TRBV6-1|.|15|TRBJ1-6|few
CASSIQSSYNSPLHF
TGTGCCAGCAGTATACAGAGCTCCTATAATTCACCCCTCCACTTT
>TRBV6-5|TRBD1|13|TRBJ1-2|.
CASSMTGIDGYTF
TGTGCCAGCAGCATGACAGGGATCGATGGCTACACCTTC
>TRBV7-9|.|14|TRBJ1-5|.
CASSTLDSNQPQHF
TGTGCCAGCAGCACCCTGGATAGCAATCAGCCCCAGCATTTT
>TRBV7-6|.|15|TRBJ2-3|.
CASSQRGGGADTQYF
TGTGCCAGCAGCCAACGGGGAGGGGGTGCAGATACGCAGTATTTT
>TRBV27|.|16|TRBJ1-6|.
CASSLRWVGANSPLHF
TGTGCCAGCAGTTTGAGATGGGTGGGGGCAAATTCACCCCTCCACTTT
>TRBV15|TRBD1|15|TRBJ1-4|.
CATSKITGGDEKLFF
TGTGCCACCAGCAAAATTACAGGGGGGGACGAAAAACTGTTTTTT
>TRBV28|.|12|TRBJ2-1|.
CASSPQGNEQFF
TGTGCCAGCAGCCCGCAGGGTAATGAGCAGTTCTTC
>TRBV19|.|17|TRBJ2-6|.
CASSNPKISSGANVLTF
TGTGCCAGTAGTAACCCCAAGATAAGCTCTGGGGCCAACGTCCTGACTTTC
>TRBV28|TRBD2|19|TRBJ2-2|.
CASSFFWTSGGLGTGELFF
TGTGCCAGCAGTTTTTTTTGGACTAGCGGGGGACTGGGCACCGGGGAGCTGTTTTTT
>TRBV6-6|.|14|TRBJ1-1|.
CASSYSRGGTEAFF
TGTGCCAGCAGTTACTCGCGGGGGGGGACTGAAGCTTTCTTT
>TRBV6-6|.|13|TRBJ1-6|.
CASSPLNNSPLHF
TGTGCCAGCAGTCCACTGAATAATTCACCCCTCCACTTT
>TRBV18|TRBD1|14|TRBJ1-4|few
CASSPGQTDEKLFF
TGTGCCAGCTCACCGGGACAGACAGATGAAAAACTGTTTTTT
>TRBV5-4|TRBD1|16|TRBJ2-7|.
CASSLVWTGGSNEQYF
TGTGCCAGCAGCTTGGTGTGGACAGGGGGCTCCAACGAGCAGTACTTC
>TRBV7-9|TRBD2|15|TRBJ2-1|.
CASSLASGGAGEQFF
TGTGCCAGCAGCTTAGCTAGCGGGGGGGCCGGTGAGCAGTTCTTC
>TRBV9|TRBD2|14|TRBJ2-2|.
CASSSGTNTGELFF
TGTGCCAGCTCAAGCGGGACGAACACCGGGGAGCTGTTTTTT
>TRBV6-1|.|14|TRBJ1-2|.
CASSEGPTDYGYTF
TGTGCCAGCAGTGAAGGCCCGACAGACTATGGCTACACCTTC
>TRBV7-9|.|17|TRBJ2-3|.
CASSLAPGGLSTDTQYF
TGTGCCAGCAGCTTAGCGCCCGGGGGACTTAGCACAGATACGCAGTATTTT
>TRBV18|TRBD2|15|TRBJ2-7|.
CASSPPRTSSREQYF
TGTGCCAGCTCACCTCCCAGGACTAGTTCCCGCGAGCAGTACTTC
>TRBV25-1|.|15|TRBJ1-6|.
CASKGLYSYNSPLHF
TGTGCCAGCAAGGGGCTTTACTCCTATAATTCACCCCTCCACTTT
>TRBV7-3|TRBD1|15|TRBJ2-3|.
CASSPRQGATDTQYF
TGTGCCAGCAGCCCAAGACAGGGGGCAACAGATACGCAGTATTTT
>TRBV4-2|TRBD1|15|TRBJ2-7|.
CASSQEGQGAYEQYF
TGTGCCAGCAGCCAAGAGGGACAGGGGGCCTACGAGCAGTACTTC
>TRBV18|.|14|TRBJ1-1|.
CASSGDGRSTEAFF
TGTGCCAGCTCCGGTGATGGGAGGTCCACTGAAGCTTTCTTT
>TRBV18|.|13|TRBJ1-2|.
CASSPRGTYGYTF
TGTGCCAGCTCACCACGAGGAACCTATGGCTACACCTTC
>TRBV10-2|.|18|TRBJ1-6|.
CASSALREGLSYNSPLHF
TGCGCCAGCAGTGCCCTCAGGGAAGGATTGTCCTATAATTCACCCCTCCACTTT
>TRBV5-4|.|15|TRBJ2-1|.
CASSASGSVYNEQFF
TGTGCCAGCAGCGCTTCTGGGTCAGTCTACAATGAGCAGTTCTTC